The 28 T cell receptor beta chains in this list originate from one sample, sequenced in a study of a mutant IDH1 vaccine in newly diagnosed glioma. The time point here: week 35, safety follow-up. Every vaccine dose comprised 300 ug of mutant IDH1 20-mer peptide plus topical imiquimod. Assay: immunoSEQ multiplex PCR; the TCRdb copy retains only in-frame clones and omits some. Among more than 35,000 clones, 81% were seen once, and the ten largest hold 4.7%. No antigen has been identified for these receptors. The material was PBMCs, obtained from a glioma patient whose treatment included an IDH1 peptide vaccine. These TCRs come from a woman aged 40 to 55 with glioma. Some clones in this sample may be carry-over from other donors' samples.

This chain uses TRBV14 with TRBJ2-1, with D maybe TRBD2 (6 bases). CDR1 is SGHDN, CDR2 FVKESK, per germline. V lost 2 bases, J lost 9 bases, and 20 bases lay in between. The CDR3 totals 16 residues. CDR3 in amino acids: CASSQYRGRDEGEQFF. The DNA of the CDR3 is TGTGCCAGCAGCCAATATCGGGGGAGAGATGAAGGTGAGCAGTTCTTC.

This chain links TRBV7-8 with TRBJ1-3, with a weak D call TRBD1 (5 bases). The V end lost 4 bases, the J end lost 8 bases, and 18 bases lay between the germline ends. The CDR3 contains 15 residues. The germline V gene encodes CDR1 SGHVS and CDR2 FQNEAQ. CDR3 sequence: CASSWGGSYRDTIYF. DNA for the CDR3: TGTGCCAGCAGCTGGGGGGGTTCTTATAGAGACACCATATATTTT.

The rearrangement links TRBV6-4 to TRBJ2-3, with D perhaps being TRBD1 or TRBD2 (5 bases each). The CDR3 covers 13 residues. Germline lookup yields CDR1 MRHNA and CDR2 SNTAGT. The germline V and J ends were trimmed by 2 bases and 2 bases, with 5 bases remaining between them. This chain's CDR3 is CASSDGTTDTQYF. For the CDR3, the DNA is TGTGCCAGCAGTGACGGGACCACAGATACGCAGTATTTT.

This clone was observed once. V is TRBV2 and J is TRBJ1-2; 9 bases fit TRBD1. J was trimmed by 4 bases and V by 6 bases; bases with no gene match: 3. Germline-derived CDR1 and CDR2 are SNHLY and FYNNEI. The CDR3 is made up of 13 amino acids. Here the CDR3 reads CASREDRGYGYTF. CDR3 in DNA: TGTGCCAGCAGGGAGGACAGGGGCTATGGCTACACCTTC.

Relative to its sample, this clone is medium-sized. The chain links TRBV4-3 to TRBJ2-7, with D perhaps given as TRBD1 or TRBD2 (5 bases each). The CDR3 is 16 residues long. Germline lookup yields CDR1 LGHNA and CDR2 YSLEER. V shed 0 bases and J shed 0 bases, with 12 bases lying between them. CDR3 amino acids: CASSQDPGRPSYEQYF. CDR3 nucleotides: TGCGCCAGCAGCCAAGATCCGGGACGGCCCTCCTACGAGCAGTACTTC.

A few counts support this clone. The chain uses TRBV6-1 and TRBJ1-3; 7 bases fit TRBD1. Germline values: CDR1 MNHNS, CDR2 SASEGT. The CDR3 runs 14 residues. V dropped 9 bases and J dropped 8; count of bases not matched to a gene: 13. As DNA, the CDR3 is TGTGCCAGTGAGAGGGACAGCCCTGCGGACACCATATATTTT. This sequence encodes CASERDSPADTIYF.

The J gene is TRBJ1-3, the V gene TRBV5-1, with D maybe TRBD1 (6 bases). The CDR3 has 16 amino acids. V lost 3 bases and J lost 3, with 16 bases in between. Germline loops: CDR1 SGHRS, CDR2 YFSETQ. The CDR3 DNA reads as TGCGCCAGCAGCTACTCGAGGGGGGGCCTTGGAAACACCATATATTTT. It is translated as CASSYSRGGLGNTIYF.

This chain uses TRBV10-3 with TRBJ2-7; D tentatively fits TRBD1 or TRBD2 (5 bases each). Germline assignment: CDR1 ENHRY and CDR2 SYGVKD. This CDR3 region has 14 residues. The V gene lost 5 bases and the J gene lost 5 bases, with 16 bases spanning the gap. CDR3: CAISYGAGRNEQYF. CDR3 bases: TGTGCCATCAGTTACGGGGCAGGGCGGAACGAGCAGTACTTC.

Turning to this clone: The same CDR3 arises from other DNA sequences in this sample as well. V gene TRBV30 combines with J gene TRBJ1-6; D unresolved. The CDR3 runs to 13 residues. Trimming stripped 0 bases from V and 7 bases from J, with 7 bases between. Germline V lookup: CDR1 GTSNPN, CDR2 SVGIG (reference sequence). CDR3 protein: CAWSVSGNSPLHF. The CDR3 DNA reads TGTGCCTGGAGTGTGAGCGGAAATTCACCCCTCCACTTT.

This chain connects TRBV5-1 to TRBJ2-7; 7 nucleotides line up with TRBD2. The CDR3 extends over 12 amino acids. CDR1 and CDR2 (germline): SGHRS, YFSETQ. The V segment lost 6 bases and the J segment 1 base; nucleotides outside the gene matches: 1. This CDR3 reads CASMGGSYEQYF. In nucleotides, the CDR3 is TGCGCCAGCATGGGAGGGTCCTACGAGCAGTACTTC.

The chain recombines TRBV5-1 with TRBJ2-3; D may be TRBD1 (6 bases). The V gene lost 4 bases and the J gene lost 1 base, with 13 bases spanning the gap. Germline V gene data show CDR1 as SGHRS and CDR2 as YFSETQ. The CDR3 totals 15 residues. The CDR3 protein is CASSGGQPRTDTQYF. The CDR3 region has the DNA TGCGCCAGCAGCGGAGGACAGCCCCGCACAGATACGCAGTATTTT.

The gene calls are TRBV28 and TRBJ2-7, with 7 positions matching TRBD2. The junction had 14 bases not matched to a gene; V was cut back by 9 bases and J by 3 bases. The germline V gene encodes CDR1 MDHEN and CDR2 SYDVKM. This CDR3 has 15 residues. In DNA form, the CDR3 reads TGTGCCAGTCGGGGGGATTACAATTTAGTCTACGAGCAGTACTTC. Residues: CASRGDYNLVYEQYF.

The chain recombines TRBV6-1 with TRBJ1-6; 8 bases agree with TRBD1. Trimming took 4 bases from V and 8 from J; bases not matched to a gene: 10. Germline-derived CDR1 and CDR2 are MNHNS and SASEGT. The CDR3 spans 16 residues. The CDR3 nucleotides read TGTGCCAGCAGTGGGACAGGGCACGCGGTTGATTCACCCCTCCACTTT. This encodes CASSGTGHAVDSPLHF.

The chain combines TRBV5-1 with TRBJ2-2; D uncertain. The CDR3 contains 15 residues. Germline loops: CDR1 SGHRS, CDR2 YFSETQ. Trimming stripped 8 bases from V and 3 bases from J, with 17 bases between. The CDR3 region has the DNA TGCGCCAGTTCAGCAGTAATGGCGGACACCGGGGAGCTGTTTTTT. Its translation: CASSAVMADTGELFF.

The chain recombines TRBV4-2 with TRBJ1-5; D is perhaps TRBD1 (5 bases). Trimming cost V 4 bases and J 3 bases, with 13 bases left between them. This CDR3 region has 15 residues. Per germline, CDR1 LGHNA and CDR2 YNFKEQ. CDR3 loop: CASSRSTGVNQPQHF. CDR3 nucleotide sequence: TGTGCCAGCAGCCGCAGCACGGGGGTCAATCAGCCCCAGCATTTT.

This clone appeared once. This rearrangement joins TRBV11-2 to TRBJ1-1, with 10 bases that match TRBD1. This CDR3 has 14 amino acids. Germline CDR1 SGHAT, CDR2 FQNNGV. The junction had 11 bases not matched to a gene; V was cut back by 5 bases and J by 11 bases. CDR3 nucleotides: TGTGCCAGCAGCGCACAAGCCGGGACAGGGGTTGCTTTCTTT. Translation: CASSAQAGTGVAFF.

The rearrangement uses TRBV29-1 and TRBJ2-5, with D tentatively TRBD1 or TRBD2 (6 bases each). The CDR3 is 15 residues long. The germline V and J ends were trimmed by 5 bases and 3 bases, with 19 bases remaining between them. Germline assignment: CDR1 SQVTM and CDR2 ANQGSEA. For the CDR3, the DNA is TGCAGCGTTTCCCGGGGGCCTGCCCGTGAAGAGACCCAGTACTTC. The encoded protein is CSVSRGPAREETQYF.

The J gene is TRBJ2-5, the V gene TRBV10-3, with a tentative D call TRBD1 (5 bases). This CDR3 contains 15 residues. Deletions cut 6 bases from V and 5 bases from J, with 19 bases between. Germline-derived CDR1 and CDR2 are ENHRY and SYGVKD. The CDR3 sequence: CAISDRTLGKETQYF. The CDR3 coding sequence is TGTGCCATCAGCGACCGGACACTGGGGAAGGAGACCCAGTACTTC.

To note about this clone: No DNA is shown, since the ends of the CDR3 on it are uncertain; the CDR3 is the one TCRdb lists. The V and J genes are TRBV21-1 and TRBJ1-5. TRBV21-1 is marked as a pseudogene. The CDR3 region is 17 residues in length, termini included. The CDR3 spells CASSKGSWGNGNQPQHF.

This clone has just a few counts. CDR3 coding DNA: TGTGCCAGCAGCGTAGGGGCAGACAACACCGGGGAGCTGTTTTTT. This gives the protein CASSVGADNTGELFF. The V gene is TRBV9, the J gene TRBJ2-2; D remains unclear. V lost 0 bases, J lost 2 bases, and 8 bases lay in between. Per the germline V gene, CDR1 is SGDLS and CDR2 is YYNGEE. The length of the CDR3 is 15 residues.

The chain joins TRBV20-1 to TRBJ1-3, with D maybe TRBD1 (6 bases). Germline-derived CDR1 and CDR2 are DFQATT and SNEGSKA (reference sequence). Trimming removed 6 bases at V and 7 bases at J, with 7 bases between. The CDR3 is 10 residues long. The CDR3: CSARGNTIYF. The CDR3 coding sequence is TGCAGTGCAAGGGGGAACACCATATATTTT.

The chain is built from TRBV29-1 and TRBJ2-6; D is ambiguous. The CDR3 covers 13 residues. V gave up 5 bases and J gave up 1 base, with 6 bases separating them. Germline CDR1 reads SQVTM; CDR2 reads ANQGSEA. The CDR3 bases are TGCAGCGTTTACCCGTCTGGGGCCAACGTCCTGACTTTC. Its protein is CSVYPSGANVLTF.

This chain joins TRBV4-1 and TRBJ1-5; TRBD1 is a possible D gene (5 bases). Germline CDR1 and CDR2: MGHRA and YSYEKL. The CDR3 is 15 amino acids. V shed 1 base and J shed 8 bases, with 15 bases lying between them. DNA of the CDR3: TGCGCCAGCAGCCAAGTCAATAGCAGGGATGAGCCCCAGCATTTT. Its translation is CASSQVNSRDEPQHF.

The V and J genes are TRBV19 and TRBJ2-1; 9 nucleotides line up with TRBD2. The ends lost 4 bases at V and 6 bases at J; junction bases unmatched: 4. The CDR3 loop spans 14 amino acids. Per the germline V gene, CDR1 is LNHDA and CDR2 is SQIVND (reference sequence). In DNA form, the CDR3 reads TGTGCCAGTAGTAGACTAGCGGAAGCCAATGAGCAGTTCTTC. Residues: CASSRLAEANEQFF.

The chain combines TRBV18 with TRBJ2-2, with D hard to call. Germline V gene data show CDR1 as KGHSH and CDR2 as LQKENI. This CDR3 spans 14 amino acids. V lost 2 bases to trimming and J lost 9 bases, with 13 bases between them. CDR3 protein: CASSPITLGRELFF. The CDR3 DNA follows: TGTGCCAGCTCACCAATTACCCTGGGCAGGGAGCTGTTTTTT. Variable domain in full (rest from reference TRBV18 and TRBJ2-2): NAGVMQNPRHLVRRRGQEARLRCSPMKGHSHVYWYRQLPEEGLKFMVYLQKENIIDESGMPKERFSAEFPKEGPSILRIQQVVRGDSAAYFCASSPITLGRELFFGEGSRLTVL.

The genes are TRBV5-8 and TRBJ2-7; 7 bases agree with TRBD2. This CDR3 is 18 amino acids long. V lost 3 bases to trimming and J lost 2 bases; unmatched junction nucleotides: 17. CDR1 and CDR2 (germline): SGHTS, YDEGEE. CDR3 nucleotide sequence: TGTGCCAGCAGCTCTGGTTGGGGATCCGGCGGGGGACCCTACGAGCAGTACTTC. This gives the protein CASSSGWGSGGGPYEQYF.

The V and J genes are TRBV2 and TRBJ1-1; a possible D gene is TRBD1 (6 bases). Deletions cut 6 bases from V and 4 bases from J, with 15 bases between. Germline V lookup: CDR1 SNHLY, CDR2 FYNNEI. This CDR3 spans 14 amino acids. CDR3 sequence reads: CASSIDRMPTEAFF. In nucleotides, the CDR3 is TGTGCCAGCAGCATCGACAGGATGCCCACTGAAGCTTTCTTT.

The chain carries TRBV9 and TRBJ1-4; D may be TRBD1 (5 bases). The CDR3 is made up of 15 amino acids. V lost 1 base, J lost 1 base, and 8 bases lay in between. Germline V gene sequence: CDR1 SGDLS, CDR2 YYNGEE. The CDR3, as DNA: TGTGCCAGCAGCGTACTTGGGGGAACTAATGAAAAACTGTTTTTT. It yields the protein CASSVLGGTNEKLFF.